This T cell receptor beta chain was documented in a study of somatic mutations in cytotoxic T cells in rheumatoid arthritis. Study-wide context: In some cases, T-cell populations stained with V beta antibodies were flow-sorted at nearly 100% purity, and these included V beta1+ cells sequenced for TCRB.

In regard to this clone: Its antigen is not identified.

Germline V gene sequence: CDR1 SGDLS, CDR2 YYNGEE. The V and J ends lost 3 bases and 9 bases, in that order; junction bases with no gene match: 7. The CDR3 is 14 amino acids. Study-wide results and limits: The clonality of CD8+ T cells was not significantly different between rheumatoid arthritis patients and age-matched healthy controls.

In the authors' methods: Among patient CD8+ clones larger than 1%, matches to published virus-specific TCRB sequences were rare. The repertoire was sequenced with immunoSEQ multiplex PCR; TCRdb's copy has only in-frame clones and lacks some. That table furnishes V, J and clone size, whereas the DNA furnished D and trimming. The table includes 13,000 or so clones, about four fifths detected once. This sequence originates from an adult with rheumatoid arthritis. This rearrangement joins TRBV9 to TRBJ2-2, with 8 bases fitting TRBD2. The sample taken for sequencing was CD8+ T cells sorted from blood. CDR3: CASSARGGLRELFF. CDR3 DNA sequence: TGTGCCAGCAGCGCGCGCGGGGGGCTTAGGGAGCTGTTTTTT.